These 5 T cell receptor beta chains came from one sample sequenced in a study of cytomegalovirus exposure and HLA in healthy donors. Primers included in the PCR were 60 Vbeta and 13 Jbeta primers. The protocol was immunoSEQ multiplex PCR, while the TCRdb copy is restricted to in-frame clones and leaves out a portion. The sample yields around 94,000 clones, roughly three quarters seen once. Sequenced material: PBMCs. Receptors were obtained from a woman in her sixties or seventies in good health and CMV-seropositive.

The chain couples TRBV15 to TRBJ1-5; unclear D gene. V dropped 3 bases and J dropped 7 bases, with 10 bases sitting between them. The CDR3 runs to 13 residues. Germline assignment: CDR1 LNHNV and CDR2 YYDKDF (reference sequence). CDR3 amino acids: CATSREGGQPQHF. The CDR3 nucleotides read TGTGCCACCAGCAGGGAGGGAGGGCAGCCCCAGCATTTT.

J is TRBJ2-5 and V is TRBV6-1; TRBD1 aligns across 10 bases. TRBJ2-7 explains the end of the DNA better; the J call may be wrong. CDR3 length: 15 residues. Germline-derived CDR1 and CDR2 are MNHNS and SASEGT. DNA for the CDR3: TGTGCCAGCAACCCTGTCTGGGACAGGGGAGGCGAGCAGTACTTC. Its translation is CASNPVWDRGGEQYF.

The chain combines TRBV29-1 with TRBJ1-2; no reliable D call. The CDR3 loop spans 12 amino acids. Germline-derived CDR1 and CDR2 are SQVTM and ANQGSEA. The V and J ends lost 4 bases and 2 bases respectively, with 8 bases between them. The CDR3 coding sequence is TGCAGCGTTGGCAGTCAAAACTATGGCTACACCTTC. Its protein product is CSVGSQNYGYTF.

The chain carries TRBV5-1 and TRBJ2-1; 10 bases align to TRBD2. Per germline, CDR1 SGHRS and CDR2 YFSETQ. The CDR3 loop spans 17 amino acids. V shed 3 bases, J shed 4 bases, and the junction held 10 bases outside the gene matches. Here the CDR3 DNA reads TGCGCCAGCAGCTCTCTAGCGGGAGAAAGTACATACAATGAGCAGTTCTTC. Its protein is CASSSLAGESTYNEQFF.

This clone has just a few counts. V and J are TRBV10-3 and TRBJ1-1; TRBD1 might be the D (6 bases). V lost 7 bases and J lost 5, with 14 bases in between. The CDR3 consists of 13 residues. Germline CDR1 ENHRY, CDR2 SYGVKD. The chain's CDR3 is CAIKDSTETEAFF. As DNA, the CDR3 is TGTGCCATCAAGGACAGTACTGAAACTGAAGCTTTCTTT.